This T cell receptor beta chain was captured in a study of naive and memory T cell subsets. The CDR3 is made up of 13 amino acids. V dropped 6 bases and J dropped 1 base, with 9 bases sitting between them. Germline V gene data show CDR1 as SGHTA and CDR2 as FQGNSA. Four PCR rounds used nested alpha and beta constant region primers plus the SP2 primer. TCRdb processed the 5' RACE reads anew with MiXCR; each CDR3 protein has one entry. Of over 45,000 distinct CDR3 sequences listed, 4% to 5% are singletons. Study-level findings and limits: The RNA method is potentially sensitive to activation and differentiation changes.

TCR cDNA received a 3' ligated oligonucleotide that carried a UMI. Ten or more counts support this clonotype. No antigen is known for it. This sequence joins TRBV7-2 and TRBJ2-5, with D possibly TRBD2 on 6 matching bases. The source of this sequence is a female donor in good health. The DNA for the CDR3 is TGTGCCAGCAGGGGGGGACTCCAAGAGACCCAGTACTTC. As protein: CASRGGLQETQYF.